These T cell receptor beta chains were read from a single sample in a study of T cells after yellow fever vaccination. TCRdb called the 5' RACE reads again in MiXCR, with one record for every CDR3 protein. Of 250,000 to 300,000 distinct CDR3 sequences in the sample, about 5.2% were seen once. The source was CD4+ T cells sorted from PBMCs, collected on the day of the yellow fever booster vaccination. All receptors derive from a man in his late teens or twenties who received the YFV17D yellow fever vaccine. Each CDR3 is given with its conserved first and last residue. The D gene is left open where the match is weak. Some rows have no size entry. The others give once, few or many, or a class for an expanded clone.

v_gene	d_gene	abundance	j_gene	CDR3aa	CDR3nt
TRBV2	-	many	TRBJ2-1	CASSEARELLAWFF	TGTGCCAGCAGTGAAGCGCGAGAGTTACTAGCCTGGTTCTTC
TRBV7-9	-	-	TRBJ1-1	CASIPDGGARNTEAFF	TGTGCCAGCATCCCCGACGGGGGGGCGCGGAACACTGAAGCTTTCTTT
TRBV7-2	-	few	TRBJ2-3	CASSLAAKPNTDTQYF	TGTGCCAGCAGCTTAGCGGCGAAACCGAACACAGATACGCAGTATTTT
TRBV7-2	TRBD1	many	TRBJ1-1	CASSPQGGTEAFF	TGTGCCAGCAGCCCCCAGGGGGGCACTGAAGCTTTCTTT
TRBV5-5	-	-	TRBJ2-5	CASSWWETQYF	TGTGCCAGCAGCTGGTGGGAGACCCAGTACTTC
TRBV7-2	TRBD1	few	TRBJ1-2	CASSELRDRAPF	TGTGCCAGCAGCGAACTCCGGGACAGGGCCCCCTTC
TRBV12-3/TRBV12-4	-	many	TRBJ2-5	CASSLLLGGTQYF	TGTGCCAGCAGTTTACTTTTGGGGGGGACCCAGTACTTC
TRBV25-1	-	-	TRBJ1-4	CASKGQINEKLFF	TGTGCCAGCAAAGGACAAATAAATGAAAAACTGTTTTTT
TRBV6-2/TRBV6-3	-	many	TRBJ1-5	CASSPTGNGNQPQHF	TGTGCCAGCAGTCCCACAGGGAACGGGAATCAGCCCCAGCATTTT
TRBV24-1	TRBD1	-	TRBJ2-3	CATRGTGVTDTQYF	TGTGCCACCAGGGGGACAGGGGTCACAGATACGCAGTATTTT
TRBV6-2/TRBV6-3	-	-	TRBJ2-1	CASSLPPGTTGREQFF	TGTGCCAGCAGCCTTCCCCCCGGGACCACCGGTCGGGAGCAGTTCTTC
TRBV6-5	-	many	TRBJ2-3	CASSPSKWGPDTQYF	TGTGCCAGCAGCCCTTCCAAGTGGGGGCCAGATACGCAGTATTTT
TRBV4-1	-	many	TRBJ1-2	CASSQVTGYGYTF	TGCGCCAGCAGCCAAGTAACAGGCTATGGCTACACCTTC
TRBV5-1	TRBD2	-	TRBJ2-5	CASSLWTSGIESQYF	TGCGCCAGCAGCTTGTGGACTAGCGGGATTGAAAGTCAGTACTTC
TRBV12-3/TRBV12-4	-	many	TRBJ1-6	CASQQSGSYSPLHF	TGTGCCAGCCAGCAGAGTGGGTCCTATTCACCCCTCCACTTT
TRBV5-1	TRBD2	few	TRBJ2-3	CASSLTGGGLVDTQYF	TGCGCCAGCAGCTTGACTGGGGGGGGTCTGGTAGATACGCAGTATTTT
TRBV6-8	TRBD1	-	TRBJ2-3	CASRTGTEEDTQYF	TGTGCCAGTCGAACCGGGACAGAGGAGGATACGCAGTATTTT
TRBV6-5	TRBD1	many	TRBJ2-1	CASSYGGGTGFGFYDEQFF	TGTGCCAGCAGTTACGGTGGGGGGACAGGGTTTGGTTTTTACGATGAGCAGTTCTTC
TRBV12-3/TRBV12-4	-	-	TRBJ1-1	CASSTESRAFF	TGTGCCAGCAGTACGGAGAGCCGAGCTTTCTTT
TRBV11-2	-	-	TRBJ1-1	CASSLLQVTEAFF	TGTGCCAGCAGCCTCCTCCAGGTTACTGAAGCTTTCTTT
TRBV7-2	-	few	TRBJ2-7	CASSLVPQGGEQYF	TGTGCCAGCAGCTTAGTTCCGCAGGGGGGCGAGCAGTACTTC
TRBV7-3	TRBD2	-	TRBJ2-5	CASSIGGAGTSQTQYF	TGTGCCAGCAGCATCGGGGGGGCAGGGACGTCACAGACCCAGTACTTC
TRBV7-2	-	many	TRBJ2-2	CASSYDPSGELFF	TGTGCCAGCAGTTATGACCCTTCTGGGGAGCTGTTTTTT
TRBV6-2/TRBV6-3	-	-	TRBJ1-6	CASSYGRNSPLHF	TGTGCCAGCAGTTACGGGAGGAATTCACCCCTCCACTTT
TRBV4-1	TRBD1	many	TRBJ2-1	CASSQPSRDRHNEQFF	TGCGCCAGCAGCCAACCTTCTCGGGACAGGCACAATGAGCAGTTCTTC
TRBV3-1	TRBD2	few	TRBJ2-3	CASSQDRIAGVPDTQYF	TGTGCCAGCAGCCAAGATAGAATAGCGGGGGTACCAGATACGCAGTATTTT
TRBV6-5	-	few	TRBJ2-6	CASAGANVLTF	TGTGCCAGCGCTGGGGCCAACGTCCTGACTTTC
TRBV19	-	few	TRBJ1-2	CASTRYFEGRYGYTF	TGTGCCAGTACGAGGTACTTCGAGGGCCGTTATGGCTACACCTTC
TRBV5-1	-	-	TRBJ1-1	CASSQLQMNTEAFF	TGCGCCAGCAGTCAGCTACAAATGAACACTGAAGCTTTCTTT
TRBV12-3/TRBV12-4	-	many	TRBJ1-2	CASSPPDGSYGYTF	TGTGCCAGCAGTCCCCCCGATGGCAGCTATGGCTACACCTTC
TRBV27	-	many	TRBJ1-1	CASSFPSGPRATEAFF	TGTGCCAGCAGTTTCCCCTCGGGACCCCGGGCCACTGAAGCTTTCTTT
TRBV10-3	-	few	TRBJ1-5	CATFSEGQPQHF	TGTGCCACCTTCTCGGAGGGGCAGCCCCAGCATTTT
TRBV28	TRBD1	-	TRBJ2-4	CASSEGQENIQYF	TGTGCCAGCAGCGAGGGACAGGAAAACATTCAGTACTTC
TRBV5-1	-	many	TRBJ2-5	CASSRPRGKETQYF	TGCGCCAGCAGTCGCCCTCGGGGGAAAGAGACCCAGTACTTC
TRBV30	TRBD2	many	TRBJ2-7	CAAGTSGGRYEQYF	TGTGCCGCCGGCACTAGCGGGGGGCGCTACGAGCAGTACTTC
TRBV18	-	few	TRBJ1-4	CASSPREATNEKLFF	TGTGCCAGCTCACCACGGGAGGCAACTAATGAAAAACTGTTTTTT
TRBV7-8	-	many	TRBJ2-7	CASSPAWEDEQYF	TGTGCCAGCAGCCCCGCCTGGGAGGACGAGCAGTACTTC
TRBV19	TRBD1	many	TRBJ2-7	CASSILDRTYEQYF	TGTGCCAGTAGTATTTTGGACAGGACCTACGAGCAGTACTTC
TRBV9	-	few	TRBJ2-1	CASSVDGGYNEQFF	TGTGCCAGCAGCGTAGACGGGGGCTACAATGAGCAGTTCTTC
TRBV18	-	few	TRBJ1-2	CASSPRPDGAYGYTF	TGTGCCAGCTCACCACGGCCAGACGGGGCCTATGGCTACACCTTC
TRBV7-2	-	many	TRBJ1-2	CASSRNQGNYGYTF	TGTGCCAGCAGCAGAAACCAGGGGAACTATGGCTACACCTTC
TRBV20-1	-	few	TRBJ2-3	CSARAVTGREDTQYF	TGCAGTGCTAGGGCTGTGACAGGAAGGGAAGATACGCAGTATTTT
TRBV7-8	-	-	TRBJ1-5	CASSLARYSNQPQHF	TGTGCCAGCAGCTTAGCTAGATATAGCAATCAGCCCCAGCATTTT
TRBV25-1	-	-	TRBJ1-2	CASSDPKTGPRYTF	TGTGCCAGCAGTGACCCAAAGACGGGGCCACGCTACACCTTC
TRBV10-3	-	-	TRBJ2-3	CAISELSLHTDTQYF	TGTGCCATCAGTGAGTTGAGTCTACACACAGATACGCAGTATTTT
TRBV7-2	-	many	TRBJ2-1	CASSLEGTILNEQFF	TGTGCCAGCAGCTTAGAAGGTACTATTCTAAATGAGCAGTTCTTC
TRBV5-6	-	-	TRBJ2-2	CASSPELITGELFF	TGTGCCAGCAGCCCGGAGTTGATCACCGGGGAGCTGTTTTTT
TRBV20-1	-	-	TRBJ2-2	CSARVALGAGELFF	TGCAGTGCTAGAGTGGCGCTGGGTGCCGGGGAGCTGTTTTTT
TRBV5-6	-	-	TRBJ2-5	CASSPHLDAGETQYF	TGTGCCAGCAGCCCCCACCTGGACGCTGGGGAGACCCAGTACTTC
TRBV5-1	-	-	TRBJ2-7	CASSLASYEQYF	TGCGCCAGCAGCTTGGCATCCTACGAGCAGTACTTC
TRBV9	TRBD1	many	TRBJ1-6	CASSVEAGGRNSPLHF	TGTGCCAGCAGCGTAGAAGCAGGGGGCCGGAATTCACCCCTCCACTTT
TRBV7-2	-	-	TRBJ1-6	CASSLGPGYNSPLHF	TGTGCCAGCAGCTTAGGTCCAGGTTATAATTCACCCCTCCACTTT
TRBV7-2	-	many	TRBJ2-1	CASSTLPTGTSYNEQFF	TGTGCCAGCAGCACCCTCCCCACAGGGACCTCCTACAATGAGCAGTTCTTC
TRBV7-2	TRBD1	-	TRBJ2-5	CASSKRQGAFQETQYF	TGTGCCAGCAGCAAAAGGCAGGGGGCCTTTCAAGAGACCCAGTACTTC
TRBV13	-	many	TRBJ2-3	CASSLALSTQYF	TGTGCCAGCAGCTTAGCGCTGAGTACGCAGTATTTT
TRBV7-2	TRBD1	-	TRBJ1-2	CASTTGQGDGYTF	TGTGCCAGCACCACCGGACAGGGGGATGGCTACACCTTC
TRBV12-3/TRBV12-4	TRBD1	few	TRBJ2-3	CASRFHGQGPDTQYF	TGTGCCAGCAGGTTCCACGGACAGGGACCAGATACGCAGTATTTT
TRBV20-1	TRBD1	many	TRBJ1-1	CSAPGQANTEAFF	TGCAGTGCGCCGGGACAGGCGAACACTGAAGCTTTCTTT
TRBV7-8	TRBD2	many	TRBJ2-5	CASSRRLAIESETQYF	TGTGCCAGCAGCCGAAGACTAGCAATTGAGTCGGAGACCCAGTACTTC